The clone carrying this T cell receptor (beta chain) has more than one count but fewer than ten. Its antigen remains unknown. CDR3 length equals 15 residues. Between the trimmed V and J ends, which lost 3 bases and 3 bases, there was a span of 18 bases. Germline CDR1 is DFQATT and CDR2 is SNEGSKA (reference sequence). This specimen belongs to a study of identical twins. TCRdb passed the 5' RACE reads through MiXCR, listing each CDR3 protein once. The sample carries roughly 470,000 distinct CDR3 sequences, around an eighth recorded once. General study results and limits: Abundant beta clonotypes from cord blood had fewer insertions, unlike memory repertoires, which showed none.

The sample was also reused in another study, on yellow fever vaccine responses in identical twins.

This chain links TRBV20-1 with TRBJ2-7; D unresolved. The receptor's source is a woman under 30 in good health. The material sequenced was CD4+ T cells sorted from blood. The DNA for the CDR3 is TGCAGTGCTAGTGACCCCTCCGGTTCTGACTACGAGCAGTACTTC. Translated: CSASDPSGSDYEQYF.